These T cell receptor beta chains were read from a single sample in a study of radiotherapy plus CTLA-4 blockade in lung cancer. Sequencing used immunoSEQ multiplex PCR; TCRdb keeps in-frame clones, though not all of them. Of over 60,000 clones in the sample, around 86% were seen once. This material consisted of peripheral blood, taken from a patient treated with radiotherapy plus ipilimumab. The receptors were sampled from a human donor with non-small cell lung cancer that progressed on radiotherapy plus ipilimumab. Each CDR3 is given with its conserved first and last residue. The D gene is left open where the match is weak. The size entry is marked missing in some rows and otherwise reads once, few, many or a size class.

CDR3 protein | CDR3 DNA | J gene | V gene | clone size | D gene
CASSTSSGNTIYF | TGTGCCAGCTCAACGAGCTCTGGAAACACCATATATTTT | TRBJ1-3 | TRBV18 | . | .
CASSVLTRPGQFF | TGTGCCAGCAGCGTCCTAACCCGGCCCGGGCAGTTCTTC | TRBJ2-1 | TRBV21-1 | . | .
CASSLDGLAGSEQFF | TGTGCCAGCAGCTTAGACGGACTAGCAGGATCTGAGCAGTTCTTC | TRBJ2-1 | TRBV7-2 | . | TRBD2
CASSVLGQGAHGYTF | TGTGCCAGCAGTGTCCTGGGACAGGGGGCTCATGGCTACACCTTC | TRBJ1-2 | TRBV2 | . | TRBD1
CASSLAPSTDTQYF | TGTGCCAGCAGCTTAGCGCCGAGCACAGATACGCAGTATTTT | TRBJ2-3 | TRBV11-2 | . | .
CASSDSAGSNQPQHF | TGTGCCAGCAGTGACTCGGCAGGGAGCAATCAGCCCCAGCATTTT | TRBJ1-5 | TRBV6-4 | . | .
CASRRPTTSGYNEQFF | TGCGCCAGCAGGCGCCCGACGACTAGCGGGTACAATGAGCAGTTCTTC | TRBJ2-1 | TRBV10-2 | once | TRBD2
CASSLATGFANYGYTF | TGCGCCAGCAGCCTAGCTACAGGATTCGCGAACTATGGCTACACCTTC | TRBJ1-2 | TRBV5-1 | . | .
CASSQGTTYSNQPQHF | TGCGCCAGCAGCCAAGGGACAACCTATAGCAATCAGCCCCAGCATTTT | TRBJ1-5 | TRBV5-1 | . | .
CAWSVRGTGRGDTQYF | TGTGCCTGGAGTGTACGGGGGACAGGGAGAGGAGATACGCAGTATTTT | TRBJ2-3 | TRBV30 | . | TRBD1
CASSLGQGNTGELFF | TGCGCCAGCAGCCTAGGACAGGGAAACACCGGGGAGCTGTTTTTT | TRBJ2-2 | TRBV5-1 | once | TRBD1
CASSLWGAGETQYF | TGTGCCAGCAGTCTGTGGGGGGCTGGGGAGACCCAGTACTTC | TRBJ2-5 | TRBV5-4 | once | .
CASSYNTDTQYF | TGTGCCAGCAGCTACAACACAGATACGCAGTATTTT | TRBJ2-3 | TRBV7-6 | . | .
CASRISGTSGSYEQYF | TGTGCCAGCAGGATAAGTGGGACTAGCGGGTCCTACGAGCAGTACTTC | TRBJ2-7 | TRBV27 | . | TRBD2
CASSQGDSFYEQYF | TGCGCCAGCAGCCAAGGGGACTCCTTCTACGAGCAGTACTTC | TRBJ2-7 | TRBV4-1 | . | .
CAWSVNGRDQPQHF | TGTGCCTGGAGTGTCAACGGTAGGGATCAGCCCCAGCATTTT | TRBJ1-5 | TRBV30 | . | .
CASSRAGTGYEQYF | TGCGCCAGCAGTCGGGCGGGAACAGGCTACGAGCAGTACTTC | TRBJ2-7 | TRBV10-2 | once | .
CASSLAPSGINTGELFF | TGTGCCAGCAGCTTAGCCCCTAGCGGGATTAACACCGGGGAGCTGTTTTTT | TRBJ2-2 | TRBV11-1 | . | TRBD2
CASSLRGLYTEAFF | TGTGCCAGCAGCCTCCGAGGACTGTACACTGAAGCTTTCTTT | TRBJ1-1 | TRBV7-2 | . | .
CASSIPSTGGSEKLFF | TGTGCCAGTAGTATCCCCTCGACAGGGGGCTCTGAAAAACTGTTTTTT | TRBJ1-4 | TRBV19 | . | TRBD1